The 32 T cell receptor beta chains listed next were all sequenced from one sample in a study of neurological immune-mediated disorders. TCRdb fed the 5' RACE reads into MiXCR, producing one record per CDR3 protein. Here the sample spans about 120,000 distinct CDR3 sequences, about 3.2% being singletons. Sequencing was performed on PBMCs. All receptors come from a woman aged 25 to 45 with multiple sclerosis.

This clonotype was detected ten times or more. V is TRBV24-1 and J is TRBJ2-1; D is perhaps TRBD1 (6 bases). The CDR3 is made up of 16 amino acids. V was cut by 5 bases and J by 8 bases, with 21 bases left in between. Germline V gene lookup returns CDR1 KGHDR and CDR2 SFDVKD. CDR3 loop: CATSVGISQGPDEQFF. CDR3 coding DNA: TGTGCCACCAGTGTTGGGATTAGCCAGGGGCCCGATGAGCAGTTCTTC.

This clonotype has at least ten counts. The V gene is TRBV5-1, the J gene TRBJ2-1, with TRBD2 as a possible D gene (7 bases). The V gene's germline CDR1 is SGHRS and CDR2 YFSETQ. The CDR3 is 16 residues long. V was pared by 1 base and J by 2 bases, with 13 bases between. CDR3 region: CASSLLGRGTYNEQFF. The CDR3 region has the DNA TGCGCCAGCAGCTTGTTAGGGAGGGGGACCTACAATGAGCAGTTCTTC.

This clonotype was found many times. J is TRBJ2-1 and V is TRBV20-1; D remains unclear. The CDR3 has 12 residues. V shed 3 bases and J shed 7 bases, with 10 bases lying between them. CDR1 is DFQATT, CDR2 SNEGSKA, per germline (reference sequence). CDR3 amino acids: CSASGLLNEQFF. The CDR3 region has the DNA TGCAGTGCTAGTGGTCTACTAAATGAGCAGTTCTTC.

This clonotype has a count of ten or more. V gene TRBV20-1 combines with J gene TRBJ2-3; D not certain. Trimming left V 6 bases short and J 2 bases short, with 9 bases between. Per germline, CDR1 DFQATT and CDR2 SNEGSKA (reference sequence). The CDR3 is 12 amino acids. The CDR3 loop is CSAPDLTDTQYF. DNA for the CDR3: TGCAGTGCACCGGACCTCACAGATACGCAGTATTTT.

At least ten counts were recorded for this clonotype. The chain combines TRBV12-3 or TRBV12-4 with TRBJ2-6; D is possibly TRBD1 (6 bases). The length of the CDR3 is 17 residues. V lost 7 bases, J lost 4 bases, and 20 bases lay in between. The CDR3 is CASTQAIQGAGANVLTF. DNA of the CDR3: TGTGCCAGCACCCAGGCGATACAGGGAGCAGGGGCCAACGTCCTGACTTTC.

This clonotype was counted many times. The chain is built from TRBV27 and TRBJ2-5; 11 bases fit TRBD2. In germline, CDR1 is MNHEY, CDR2 SMNVEV (reference sequence). This CDR3 spans 16 amino acids. V shed 4 bases and J 2 bases; nucleotides not matched to a gene: 6. CDR3 nucleotides: TGTGCCAGCAGTTCGGCTAGCGGGGGGTTACAAGAGACCCAGTACTTC. This translates into CASSSASGGLQETQYF.

This clonotype has a count of ten or more. The chain uses TRBV7-2 and TRBJ1-1; a possible D gene is TRBD1 (6 bases). Germline assignment: CDR1 SGHTA and CDR2 FQGNSA. This CDR3 spans 13 amino acids. The V gene lost 1 base and the J gene lost 10 bases, with 13 bases spanning the gap. The CDR3: CASSLGTAPGAFF. The CDR3 region has the DNA TGTGCCAGCAGCTTAGGGACAGCGCCGGGAGCTTTCTTT.

This clonotype was found many times. The chain uses TRBV4-1 and TRBJ1-1, with unresolved D. There are 15 residues in the CDR3. Per the germline V gene, CDR1 is MGHRA and CDR2 is YSYEKL. With 4 bases removed from V and 1 base from J, the gap between germline ends came to 13 bases. CDR3 in DNA: TGCGCCAGCAGCCTAGCGCTCCTCCAGAACACTGAAGCTTTCTTT. Translating gives CASSLALLQNTEAFF.

The table lists this clonotype with many counts. V is TRBV28 and J is TRBJ2-7; TRBD1 is a possible D gene (5 bases). The V end lost 3 bases, the J end lost 0 bases, and 12 bases lay between the germline ends. CDR3 length equals 15 residues. Per the germline V gene, CDR1 is MDHEN and CDR2 is SYDVKM. The CDR3 DNA is TGTGCCAGCAGTTTTGGGGCAGGGATCTCCTACGAGCAGTACTTC. It translates to CASSFGAGISYEQYF.

In this sample, this clonotype turned up many times. This chain joins TRBV20-1 and TRBJ1-6, with no clear D. The CDR3 runs to 14 residues. Germline V gene data show CDR1 as DFQATT and CDR2 as SNEGSKA (reference sequence). The V end was cut by 2 bases, the J end by 5 bases, with 10 bases between. The CDR3, as DNA: TGCAGTGCTAGATCTACACAGAATAATTCACCCCTCCACTTT. This gives the protein CSARSTQNNSPLHF.

This clonotype has at least ten counts. The chain uses TRBV5-1 and TRBJ2-5; the match to TRBD2 covers 10 bases. Germline V CDR1 and CDR2: SGHRS, YFSETQ. V lost 3 bases and J lost 4; bases outside the gene matches: 6. This CDR3 region has 15 residues. The chain's CDR3 is CASSYLAGVAETQYF. The CDR3 region has the DNA TGCGCCAGCAGCTACCTAGCGGGGGTGGCAGAGACCCAGTACTTC.

Points on this clonotype: A much larger clone lies a single base off, so this may be a read error. This chain connects TRBV5-6 to TRBJ1-2; TRBD1 matches 8 bases. Per the germline V gene, CDR1 is SGHDT and CDR2 is YYEEEE. This CDR3 has 12 amino acids. CDR3 in amino acids: CTSSGTGGGYTF. CDR3 nucleotide sequence: TGTACCAGCAGCGGAACAGGGGGTGGCTACACCTTC.

The chain joins TRBV2 to TRBJ2-1, with 12 bases matching TRBD2. Germline lookup yields CDR1 SNHLY and CDR2 FYNNEI. V lost 6 bases and J lost 8; bases outside the gene matches: 8. The CDR3 extends over 15 amino acids. The CDR3 bases are TGTGCCAGCAGGCCCCTAGCGGGAGGGCCATATGAGCAGTTCTTC. It codes for CASRPLAGGPYEQFF.

There are many counts of this clonotype. The chain recombines TRBV4-1 with TRBJ1-1; possible D gene TRBD1, 5 bases. CDR3 length equals 12 residues. The V end was cut by 0 bases, the J end by 8 bases, with 7 bases between. Germline assignment: CDR1 MGHRA and CDR2 YSYEKL. CDR3 region: CASSQDGAEAFF. DNA of the CDR3: TGCGCCAGCAGCCAAGACGGGGCCGAAGCTTTCTTT.

This clonotype was detected ten times or more. The V gene is TRBV15, the J gene TRBJ2-7; D uncertain. The germline CDR1 and CDR2 sequences are LNHNV and YYDKDF (reference sequence). V gave up 0 bases and J gave up 2 bases, with 5 bases separating them. The CDR3 spans 13 residues. CDR3: CATSRDETYEQYF. As DNA, the CDR3 is TGTGCCACCAGCAGAGATGAAACCTACGAGCAGTACTTC.

In this sample, this clonotype turned up many times. The chain recombines TRBV5-1 with TRBJ2-1, with 7 positions matching TRBD2. CDR1 is SGHRS and CDR2 is YFSETQ in the germline V gene. This CDR3 is built from 13 residues. Trimming took 3 bases from V and 9 from J; bases not matched to a gene: 6. The CDR3 spells CASSSRLAPEQFF. In DNA, the CDR3 is TGCGCCAGCAGCTCCCGACTAGCCCCTGAGCAGTTCTTC.

This clonotype was found many times. V is TRBV7-8 and J is TRBJ2-1, with 9 bases lining up with TRBD2. The germline V gene encodes CDR1 SGHVS and CDR2 FQNEAQ. CDR3 length equals 15 residues. Trimming cost V 3 bases and J 7 bases; bases outside gene matches: 7. This CDR3 reads CASSLTVAGVNEQFF. The CDR3 nucleotides read TGTGCCAGCAGCTTGACAGTAGCGGGAGTGAATGAGCAGTTCTTC.

This clonotype occurred many times. Here the CDR3 DNA reads TGCGCCAGCAGCCAAGATGTACTAGCGGGGGGCCTCTCCTACAATGAGCAGTTCTTC. Translation gives CASSQDVLAGGLSYNEQFF. The V and J genes are TRBV4-3 and TRBJ2-1, with TRBD2 matching over 12 bases. The J segment lost 0 bases and the V segment lost 0 bases, leaving 6 bases of the junction unmatched. Germline-derived CDR1 and CDR2 are LGHNA and YSLEER. This CDR3 is 19 amino acids long.

The sample holds many counts of this clonotype. The V gene is TRBV7-8, the J gene TRBJ2-7, with D perhaps TRBD2 (6 bases). Trimming took off 6 bases at V and 3 bases at J, with 12 bases between the two ends. The CDR3 consists of 13 residues. Looked up from germline, CDR1 is SGHVS and CDR2 is FQNEAQ. The DNA of the CDR3 is TGTGCCAGCAGGGTGGGGGGAGGCTACGAGCAGTACTTC. Encoded protein: CASRVGGGYEQYF.

In this sample, this clonotype turned up many times. This rearrangement joins TRBV20-1 to TRBJ2-1; no definite D call. Trimming left V 2 bases short and J 6 bases short, with 11 bases between. CDR3 length: 13 residues. Germline lookup yields CDR1 DFQATT and CDR2 SNEGSKA (reference sequence). CDR3 protein: CSARSPDGNEQFF. The CDR3 DNA follows: TGCAGTGCTAGATCCCCCGACGGCAATGAGCAGTTCTTC.

This clonotype came up many times. The chain recombines TRBV5-1 with TRBJ2-7, with unresolved D. Germline lookup yields CDR1 SGHRS and CDR2 YFSETQ. This CDR3 spans 14 amino acids. The germline V and J ends were trimmed by 1 base and 6 bases, with 14 bases remaining between them. The CDR3 spells CASSLSGGLGEQYF. The CDR3 DNA reads TGCGCCAGCAGCTTGTCTGGTGGATTGGGCGAGCAGTACTTC.

This clonotype was observed at least ten times. The chain joins TRBV6-5 to TRBJ2-2; tentatively, D is TRBD1 (5 bases). Trimming left V 6 bases short and J 4 bases short, with 15 bases between. The CDR3 covers 15 residues. Germline lookup yields CDR1 MNHEY and CDR2 SVGAGI. The CDR3, as DNA: TGTGCCAGCAGCAAGGCCAGGGTGGGCACCGGGGAGCTGTTTTTT. Amino acids: CASSKARVGTGELFF.

The sample holds many counts of this clonotype. The gene calls are TRBV6-6 and TRBJ1-1, with a weak D call TRBD1 (5 bases). Trimming shortened V by 8 bases and J by 1 base, and 8 bases separated the two germline ends. Germline CDR1 reads MNHNY; CDR2 reads SVGAGI (reference sequence). The CDR3 has 12 amino acids. DNA for the CDR3: TGTGCCAGCCGCGACAGGAACACTGAAGCTTTCTTT. Its translation: CASRDRNTEAFF.

This clonotype was seen a handful of times. Possible read error: a much larger clone is one base away. The rearrangement joins TRBV20-1 to TRBJ2-4, with 8 bases that match TRBD2. The CDR3 has 15 residues. Germline CDR1 reads DFQATT; CDR2 reads SNEGSKA (reference sequence). In DNA, the CDR3 is TGCAGTGCTGCGAGCGGGGGTGAAGCCAAAAAAATTCAGTACTTC. Translated, it gives CSAASGGEAKKIQYF.

There are many counts of this clonotype. The chain employs TRBV9 and TRBJ2-7, with D uncertain. Trimming stripped 0 bases from V and 0 bases from J, with 13 bases between. The CDR3 totals 16 residues. CDR1 SGDLS and CDR2 YYNGEE come from the germline V gene. CDR3 nucleotide sequence: TGTGCCAGCAGCGTAGCTGGAGACCCGGACTCCTACGAGCAGTACTTC. Its translation is CASSVAGDPDSYEQYF.

This clonotype was counted many times. The chain employs TRBV5-1 and TRBJ1-2; 11 nucleotides line up with TRBD1. Looked up from germline, CDR1 is SGHRS and CDR2 is YFSETQ. The V gene end was trimmed by 1 base and the J gene end by 6 bases; junction bases not matched to a gene: 8. The CDR3 has 16 amino acids. The CDR3 reads CASSLLVGGQGDGYTF. The CDR3 bases are TGCGCCAGCAGCTTGTTAGTCGGGGGACAGGGGGATGGCTACACCTTC.

With regard to this clonotype: One end of the junction does not line up with germline, which may come from a read error. The V and J genes are TRBV6-2 or TRBV6-3 and TRBJ2-1; 8 bases line up with TRBD1. The CDR3 runs 12 residues. Germline CDR1 is MNHEY and CDR2 is SVGEGT. DNA of the CDR3: TGTGACAGCAGCAGGGGGCAGGAGGAGCAGTTCTTC. This sequence encodes CDSSRGQEEQFF.

Ten or more counts support this clonotype. The J gene is TRBJ2-7, the V gene TRBV20-1; D perhaps matches TRBD2 (5 bases). V was trimmed by 6 bases and J by 3 bases, leaving 15 bases between them. Germline CDR1 DFQATT, CDR2 SNEGSKA (reference sequence). The CDR3 totals 13 residues. The chain's CDR3 is CSALLGADYEQYF. DNA for the CDR3: TGCAGTGCCCTCCTGGGAGCAGACTACGAGCAGTACTTC.

The sample holds a few counts of this clonotype. This sequence may be a read error, since a much larger clone differs from it by one base. The chain joins TRBV14 to TRBJ1-3; D is possibly TRBD1 (6 bases). V gave up 0 bases and J gave up 7 bases, with 13 bases separating them. The CDR3 is made up of 15 amino acids. CDR1 is SGHDN and CDR2 is FVKESK in the germline V gene. The CDR3: CASSQDITQGNTIYF. The DNA of the CDR3 is TGTGCCAGCAGCCAAGATATCACCCAGGGGAACACCATATATTTT. The full variable domain, completed using reference TRBV14 and TRBJ1-3, is EAGVTQFPSHSVIEKGQTVTLRCDPISGHDNLYWYRRVMGKEIKFLLHFVKESKQDESGMPNNRFLAERTGGTYSTLKVQPAELEDSGVYFCASSQDITQGNTIYFGEGSWLTVV.

The sample holds many counts of this clonotype. The V gene is TRBV20-1, the J gene TRBJ2-1, with D possibly TRBD2 on 6 matching bases. The V gene's germline CDR1 is DFQATT and CDR2 SNEGSKA (reference sequence). The ends were cut back, 3 bases at V and 5 bases at J, with 26 bases in the middle. CDR3 size: 18 residues. The CDR3 DNA follows: TGCAGTGCTAGCCCTAGCCCAAGATCGCACACGGGGGACAATGAGCAGTTCTTC. Translation gives CSASPSPRSHTGDNEQFF.

At least ten counts were recorded for this clonotype. V usage is TRBV2 and J usage is TRBJ2-5; D could derive from TRBD1 or TRBD2 (5 bases each). Germline V gene lookup returns CDR1 SNHLY and CDR2 FYNNEI. The CDR3 length is 13 residues. Trimming removed 6 bases from V and 5 bases from J, with 13 bases in between. The CDR3 sequence is CASRPGAGETQYF. As DNA, the CDR3 is TGTGCCAGCAGACCCGGGGCCGGGGAGACCCAGTACTTC.

The sample holds many counts of this clonotype. The chain joins TRBV7-2 to TRBJ1-1, with D tentatively TRBD1 (6 bases). Trimming took 2 bases from V and 3 from J, leaving 13 bases between them. CDR1 is SGHTA, CDR2 FQGNSA, per germline. The length of the CDR3 is 15 residues. The CDR3 is CASSLRPGEDTEAFF. The CDR3 nucleotides read TGTGCCAGCAGCTTACGTCCAGGGGAGGACACTGAAGCTTTCTTT. Drawing the rest from reference TRBV7-2 and TRBJ1-1, the complete variable domain is GAGVSQSPSNKVTEKGKDVELRCDPISGHTALYWYRQSLGQGLEFLIYFQGNSAPDKSGLPSDRFSAERTGGSVSTLTIQRTQQEDSAVYLCASSLRPGEDTEAFFGQGTRLTVV.